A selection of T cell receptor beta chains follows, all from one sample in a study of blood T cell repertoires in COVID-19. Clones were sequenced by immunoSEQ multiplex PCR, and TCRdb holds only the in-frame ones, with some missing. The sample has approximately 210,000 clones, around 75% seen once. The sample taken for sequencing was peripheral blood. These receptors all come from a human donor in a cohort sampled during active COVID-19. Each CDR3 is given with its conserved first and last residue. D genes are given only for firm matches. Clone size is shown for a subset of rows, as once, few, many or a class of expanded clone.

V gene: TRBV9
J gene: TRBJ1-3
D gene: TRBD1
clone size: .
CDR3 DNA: TGTGCCTCAACGAGGGGGACAGGGGGCTCTGGAAACACCATATATTTT
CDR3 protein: CASTRGTGGSGNTIYF

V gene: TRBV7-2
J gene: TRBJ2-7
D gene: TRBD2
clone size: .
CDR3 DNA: TGTGCCAGCAGCTTCATCGGGAGGTACGAGCAGTACTTC
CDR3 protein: CASSFIGRYEQYF

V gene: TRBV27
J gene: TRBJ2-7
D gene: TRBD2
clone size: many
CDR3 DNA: TGTGCCAGCAGTGATAGCGGGAGTGGCTACGAGCAGTACTTC
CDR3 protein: CASSDSGSGYEQYF

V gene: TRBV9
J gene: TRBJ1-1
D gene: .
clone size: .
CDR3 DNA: TGTGCCAGCAGCGTAGAGGGTCTCAGGGACACTGAAGCTTTCTTT
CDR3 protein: CASSVEGLRDTEAFF

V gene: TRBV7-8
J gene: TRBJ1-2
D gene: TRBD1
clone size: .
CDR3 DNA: TGTGCCAGCAGCGGACGGACAGGGGGAGGAGGCTACACCTTC
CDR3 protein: CASSGRTGGGGYTF

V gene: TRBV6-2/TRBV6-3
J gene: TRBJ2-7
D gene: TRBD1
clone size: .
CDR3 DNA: TGTGCCAGCAGCGACAGGGGATCCGAGCAGTACTTC
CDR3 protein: CASSDRGSEQYF

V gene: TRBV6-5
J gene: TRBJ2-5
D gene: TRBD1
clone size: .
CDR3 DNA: TGTGCCAGCAGCACAGGGGGATACCTAGAGACCCAGTACTTC
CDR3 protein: CASSTGGYLETQYF

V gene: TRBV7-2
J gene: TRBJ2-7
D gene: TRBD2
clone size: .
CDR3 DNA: TGTGCCAGCAGCTTAGGACTAGCGGTCGACGAGCAGTACTTC
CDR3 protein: CASSLGLAVDEQYF

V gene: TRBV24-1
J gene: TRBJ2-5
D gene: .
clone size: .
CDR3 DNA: TGTGCCACCAGTGATTTGCCAGAAGAGACCCAGTACTTC
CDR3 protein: CATSDLPEETQYF

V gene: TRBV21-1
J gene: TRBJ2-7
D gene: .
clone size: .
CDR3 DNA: TGTGCCAGCAGCAAAGAGAGAAGGACAGGGGAAGACGAGCAGTACTTC
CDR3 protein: CASSKERRTGEDEQYF

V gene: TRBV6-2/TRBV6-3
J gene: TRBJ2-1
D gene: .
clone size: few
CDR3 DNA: TGTGCCAGCAGTAAAGACTCCTGGCAGTTCTTC
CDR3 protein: CASSKDSWQFF

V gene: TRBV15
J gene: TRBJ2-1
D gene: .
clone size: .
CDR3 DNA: TGTGCGTCCGGGAGCTCCTACAATGAGCAGTTCTTC
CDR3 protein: CASGSSYNEQFF

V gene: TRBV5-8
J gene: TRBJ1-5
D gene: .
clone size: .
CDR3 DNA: TGTGCCAGCAGCCGGGGGGCAGGTCAGCCCCAGCATTTT
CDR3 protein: CASSRGAGQPQHF

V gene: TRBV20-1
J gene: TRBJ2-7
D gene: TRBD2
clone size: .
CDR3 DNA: TGCAGTGCTATGACTAGCGGGAACCAGTACTTC
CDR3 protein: CSAMTSGNQYF

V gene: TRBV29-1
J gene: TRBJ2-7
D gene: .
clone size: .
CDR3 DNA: TGCAGCATATGGGACACTTCCTACGAGCAGTACTTC
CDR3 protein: CSIWDTSYEQYF

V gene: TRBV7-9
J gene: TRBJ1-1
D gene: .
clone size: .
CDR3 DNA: TGTGCCAGCAGTTTCGGACACTACACTGAAGCTTTCTTT
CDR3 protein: CASSFGHYTEAFF

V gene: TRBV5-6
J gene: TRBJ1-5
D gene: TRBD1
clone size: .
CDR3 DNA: TGTGCCAGCAGCGGACAGGATCAGCCCCAGCATTTT
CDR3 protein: CASSGQDQPQHF

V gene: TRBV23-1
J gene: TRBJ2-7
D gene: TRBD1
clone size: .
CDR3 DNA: TGCGCCAGCAGGGTCCCCGACAGGGGGCGCTACTACGAGCAGTACTTC
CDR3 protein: CASRVPDRGRYYEQYF

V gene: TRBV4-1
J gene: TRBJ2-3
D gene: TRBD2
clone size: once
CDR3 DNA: TGCGCCAGCAGCCACCCGAGGACTAGCGGGAGAAGCACAGATACGCAGTATTTT
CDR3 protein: CASSHPRTSGRSTDTQYF

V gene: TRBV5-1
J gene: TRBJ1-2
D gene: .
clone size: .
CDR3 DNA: TGCGCCAGCAGCTTGGGGCAGAACTATGGCTACACCTTC
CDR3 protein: CASSLGQNYGYTF

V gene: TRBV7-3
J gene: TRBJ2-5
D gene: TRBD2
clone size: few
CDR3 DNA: TGTGCCAGCACCCGGGGGGGAGGGCCCCAAGAGACCCAGTACTTC
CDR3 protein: CASTRGGGPQETQYF

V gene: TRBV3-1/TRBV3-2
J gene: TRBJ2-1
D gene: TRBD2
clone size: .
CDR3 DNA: TGTGCCAGCAGCCACGGAAAACTAATAGCGGGAGAAACCTACAATGAGCAGTTCTTC
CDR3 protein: CASSHGKLIAGETYNEQFF

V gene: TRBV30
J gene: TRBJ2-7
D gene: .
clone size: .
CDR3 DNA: TGTGCCTGGAGCATCTCCTACGAGCAGTACTTC
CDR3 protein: CAWSISYEQYF

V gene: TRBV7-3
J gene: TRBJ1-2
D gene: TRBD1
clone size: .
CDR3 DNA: TGTGCCAGCAGCCCCGGGACAGGGTCTGGCTACACCTTC
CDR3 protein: CASSPGTGSGYTF

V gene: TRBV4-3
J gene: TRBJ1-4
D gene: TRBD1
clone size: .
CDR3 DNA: TGCGCCAGCAGCCAAACCGACAGGGACTATGAAAAACTGTTTTTT
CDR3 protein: CASSQTDRDYEKLFF

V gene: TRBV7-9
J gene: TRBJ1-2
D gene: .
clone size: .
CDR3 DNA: TGTGCCAGCAGCTTAGGAACAAATGGCTACACCTTC
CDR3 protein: CASSLGTNGYTF

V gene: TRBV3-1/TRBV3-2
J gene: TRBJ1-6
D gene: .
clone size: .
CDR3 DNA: TGTGCCAGCAGCCATACAGGGACCTCACCCCTCCACTTT
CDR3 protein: CASSHTGTSPLHF

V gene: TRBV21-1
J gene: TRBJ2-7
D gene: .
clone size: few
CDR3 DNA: TGTGCCGCCAGCAGCCCCAGGCGGGACCCCTTCTCCTACGAGCAGTACTTC
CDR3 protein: CAASSPRRDPFSYEQYF

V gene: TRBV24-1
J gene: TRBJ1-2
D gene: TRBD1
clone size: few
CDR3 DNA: TGTGCCACCAGTGATTTCAGTACGGGACAGGGGACCTATGGCTACACCTTC
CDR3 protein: CATSDFSTGQGTYGYTF

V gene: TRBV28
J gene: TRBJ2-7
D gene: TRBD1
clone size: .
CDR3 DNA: TGTGCCAGCAGTCCGATCGGGACAGGGGGACGGGAGCAGTACTTC
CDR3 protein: CASSPIGTGGREQYF

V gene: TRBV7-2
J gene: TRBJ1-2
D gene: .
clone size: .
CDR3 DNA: TGTGCCAGTCAGCAGGGTAACTATGGCTACACCTTC
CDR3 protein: CASQQGNYGYTF

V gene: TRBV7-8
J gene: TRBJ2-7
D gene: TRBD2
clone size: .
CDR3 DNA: TGTGCCAGCAGCTTAGCTAGCGGGAAGGAAGAGCAGTACTTC
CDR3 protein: CASSLASGKEEQYF

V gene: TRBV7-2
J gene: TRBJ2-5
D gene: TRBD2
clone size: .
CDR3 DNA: TGTGCCAGCAGCTTAGGGGCGACTAGCGGCCAAGAGACCCAGTACTTC
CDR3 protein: CASSLGATSGQETQYF

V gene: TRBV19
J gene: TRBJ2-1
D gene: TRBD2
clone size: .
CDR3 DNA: TGTGCCAGTAGTCCCGGGACTAGCGGGAGAGTGAGTGAGCAGTTCTTC
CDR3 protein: CASSPGTSGRVSEQFF

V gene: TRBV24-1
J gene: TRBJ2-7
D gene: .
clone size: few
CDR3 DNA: TGTGCCACCAGGGACAACTTCTACGAGCAGTACTTC
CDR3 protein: CATRDNFYEQYF

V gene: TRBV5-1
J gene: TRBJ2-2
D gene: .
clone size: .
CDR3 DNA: TGCGCCAGCAGCCCGAGTCTGCGATCAGGGGATAACGGGGAGCTGTTTTTT
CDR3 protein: CASSPSLRSGDNGELFF

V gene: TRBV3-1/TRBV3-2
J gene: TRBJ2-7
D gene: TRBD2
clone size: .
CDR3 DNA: TGTGCCAGCAGCCTGGGACTAGCGGGAGTTCACGAGCAGTACTTC
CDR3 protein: CASSLGLAGVHEQYF

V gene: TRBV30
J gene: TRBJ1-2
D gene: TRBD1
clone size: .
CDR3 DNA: TGTGCCTGGAGCCCTGACAGGGTCCATGGCTACACCTTC
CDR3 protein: CAWSPDRVHGYTF

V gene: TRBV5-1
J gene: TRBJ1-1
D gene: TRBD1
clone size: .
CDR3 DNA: TGCGCCAGCAGCTGGAAATTATTAACTGGACAGGGTAGCACTGAAGCTTTCTTT
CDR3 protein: CASSWKLLTGQGSTEAFF

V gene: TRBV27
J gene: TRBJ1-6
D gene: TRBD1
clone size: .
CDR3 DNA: TGTGCCAGCAGCCGGACAGGGGCTCTCTATAATTCACCCCTCCACTTT
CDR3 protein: CASSRTGALYNSPLHF

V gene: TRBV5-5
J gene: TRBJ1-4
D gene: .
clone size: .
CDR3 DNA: TGTGCCAGCAGCGACGGCCGTGACTACGATGAAAAACTGTTTTTT
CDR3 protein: CASSDGRDYDEKLFF

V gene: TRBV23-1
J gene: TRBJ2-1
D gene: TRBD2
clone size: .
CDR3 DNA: TGCGCCAGCAGTCAATCGATAGAGCGGGAGGGGAGCTCCTACAATGAGCAGTTCTTC
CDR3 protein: CASSQSIEREGSSYNEQFF

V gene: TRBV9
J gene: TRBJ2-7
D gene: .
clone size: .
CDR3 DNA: TGTGCCAGCAGCCCCCAGCGGGCTGCCTACGAGCAGTACTTC
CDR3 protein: CASSPQRAAYEQYF

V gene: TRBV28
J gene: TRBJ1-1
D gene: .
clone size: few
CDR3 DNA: TGTGCCAGCAGTCCGTCCGGGACAAAGAACACTGAAGCTTTCTTT
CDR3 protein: CASSPSGTKNTEAFF

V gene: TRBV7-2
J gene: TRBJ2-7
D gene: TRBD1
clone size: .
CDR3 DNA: TGTGCCAGCAGCCTGTACAGGGGTGACTACGAGCAGTACTTC
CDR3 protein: CASSLYRGDYEQYF

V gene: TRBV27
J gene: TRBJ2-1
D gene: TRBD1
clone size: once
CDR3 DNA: TGTGCCAGCAGTTTAAGTCTCGGCGGGACAGGGAATGAGCAGTTCTTC
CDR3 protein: CASSLSLGGTGNEQFF

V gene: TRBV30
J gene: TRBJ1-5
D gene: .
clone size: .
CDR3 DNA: TGTGCCTGGGCGACCGGGGAGAATCAGCCCCAGCATTTT
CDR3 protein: CAWATGENQPQHF

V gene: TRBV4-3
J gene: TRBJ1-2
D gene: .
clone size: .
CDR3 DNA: TGCGCCAGCAGCCCTCGAGGGGGAGGGAACTATGGCTACACCTTC
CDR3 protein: CASSPRGGGNYGYTF

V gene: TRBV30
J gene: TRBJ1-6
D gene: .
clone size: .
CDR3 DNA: TGTGCCTGGACTGTGACAGAGTATAATTCACCCCTCCACTTT
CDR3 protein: CAWTVTEYNSPLHF

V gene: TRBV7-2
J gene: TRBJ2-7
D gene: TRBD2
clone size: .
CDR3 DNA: TGTGCCAGCAGCTTAGGGCTAGCGGTCTACGAGCAGTACTTC
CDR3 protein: CASSLGLAVYEQYF

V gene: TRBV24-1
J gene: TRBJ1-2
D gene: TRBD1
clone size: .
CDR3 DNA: TGTGCCACCAGTGGTGGGGGACAGACAGCTAACTATGGCTACACCTTC
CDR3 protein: CATSGGGQTANYGYTF

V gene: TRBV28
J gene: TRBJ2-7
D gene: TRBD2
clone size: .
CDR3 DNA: TGTGCCAGCAGTCCCCCCAGCGGGAGCCTCTCCTACGAGCAGTACTTC
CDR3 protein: CASSPPSGSLSYEQYF

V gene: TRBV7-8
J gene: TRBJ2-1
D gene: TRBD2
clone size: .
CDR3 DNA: TGTGCCAGCAGTTTGACTAGCGGGAAATTGGATAGGAATGAGCAGTTCTTC
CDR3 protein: CASSLTSGKLDRNEQFF